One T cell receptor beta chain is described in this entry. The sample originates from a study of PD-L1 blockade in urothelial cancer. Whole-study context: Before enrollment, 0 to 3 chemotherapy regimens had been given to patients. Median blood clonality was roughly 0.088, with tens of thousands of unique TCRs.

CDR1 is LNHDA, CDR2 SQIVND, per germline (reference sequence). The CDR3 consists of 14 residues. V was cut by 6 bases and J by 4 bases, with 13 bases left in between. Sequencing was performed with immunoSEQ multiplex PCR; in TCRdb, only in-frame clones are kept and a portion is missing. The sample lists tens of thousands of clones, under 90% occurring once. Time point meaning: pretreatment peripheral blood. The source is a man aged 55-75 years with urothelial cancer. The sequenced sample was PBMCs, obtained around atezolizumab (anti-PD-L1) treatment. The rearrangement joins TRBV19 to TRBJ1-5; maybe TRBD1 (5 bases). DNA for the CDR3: TGTGCCAGTAGAGACGACAGAGTAAATCAGCCCCAGCATTTT. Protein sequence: CASRDDRVNQPQHF.